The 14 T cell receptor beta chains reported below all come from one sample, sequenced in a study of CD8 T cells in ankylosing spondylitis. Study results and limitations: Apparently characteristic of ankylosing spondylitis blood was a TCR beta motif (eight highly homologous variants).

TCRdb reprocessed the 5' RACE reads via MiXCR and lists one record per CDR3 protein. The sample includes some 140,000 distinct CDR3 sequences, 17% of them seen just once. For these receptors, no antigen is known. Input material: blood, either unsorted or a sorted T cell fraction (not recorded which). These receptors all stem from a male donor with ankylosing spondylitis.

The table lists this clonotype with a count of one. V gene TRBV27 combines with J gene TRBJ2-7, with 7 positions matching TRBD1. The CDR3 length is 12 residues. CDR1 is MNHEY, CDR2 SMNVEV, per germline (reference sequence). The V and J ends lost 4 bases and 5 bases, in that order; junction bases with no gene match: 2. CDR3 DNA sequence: TGTGCCAGCAGTTCGGGACAGAACGAGCAGTACTTC. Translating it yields CASSSGQNEQYF.

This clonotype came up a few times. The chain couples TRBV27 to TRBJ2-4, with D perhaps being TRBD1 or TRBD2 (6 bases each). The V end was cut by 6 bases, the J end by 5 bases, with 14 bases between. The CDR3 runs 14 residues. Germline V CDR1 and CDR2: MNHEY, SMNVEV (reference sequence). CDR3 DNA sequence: TGTGCCAGCAGATATCGGGGGCTCGAAAACATTCAGTACTTC. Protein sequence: CASRYRGLENIQYF.

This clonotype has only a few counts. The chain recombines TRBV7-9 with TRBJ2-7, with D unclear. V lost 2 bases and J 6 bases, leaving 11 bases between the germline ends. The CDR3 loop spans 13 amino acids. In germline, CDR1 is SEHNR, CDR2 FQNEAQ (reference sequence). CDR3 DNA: TGTGCCAGCAGCTTATATGGTGCTCGCGAGCAGTACTTC. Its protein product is CASSLYGAREQYF. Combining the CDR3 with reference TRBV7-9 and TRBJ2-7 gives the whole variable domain DTGVSQNPRHKITKRGQNVTFRCDPISEHNRLYWYRQTLGQGPEFLTYFQNEAQLEKSRLLSDRFSAERPKGSFSTLEIQRTEQGDSAMYLCASSLYGAREQYFGPGTRLTVT.

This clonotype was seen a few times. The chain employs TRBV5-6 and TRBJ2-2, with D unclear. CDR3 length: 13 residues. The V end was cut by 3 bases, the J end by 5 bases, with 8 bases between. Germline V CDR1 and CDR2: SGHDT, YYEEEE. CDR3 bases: TGTGCCAGCAGCTGGCTACGAACCGGGGAGCTGTTTTTT. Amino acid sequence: CASSWLRTGELFF.

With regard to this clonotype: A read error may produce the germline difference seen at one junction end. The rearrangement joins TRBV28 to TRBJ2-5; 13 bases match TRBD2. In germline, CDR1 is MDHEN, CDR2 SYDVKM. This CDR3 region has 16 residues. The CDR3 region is CASSPFGLAGEGDRGF. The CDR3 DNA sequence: TGTGCCAGCAGTCCCTTCGGACTAGCGGGAGAGGGGGATAGGGGCTTC. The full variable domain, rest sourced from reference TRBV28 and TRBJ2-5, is DVKVTQSSRYLVKRTGEKVFLECVQDMDHENMFWYRQDPGLGLRLIYFSYDVKMKEKGDIPEGYSVSREKKERFSLILESASTNQTSMYLCASSPFGLAGEGDRGFGPGTRLLVL.

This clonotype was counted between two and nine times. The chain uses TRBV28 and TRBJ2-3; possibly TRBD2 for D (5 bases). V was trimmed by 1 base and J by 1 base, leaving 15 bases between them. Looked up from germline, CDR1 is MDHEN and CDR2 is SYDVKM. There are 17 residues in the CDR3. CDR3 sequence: CASSLYSGIWGTDTQYF. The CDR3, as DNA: TGTGCCAGCAGTTTATACTCGGGAATCTGGGGCACAGATACGCAGTATTTT.

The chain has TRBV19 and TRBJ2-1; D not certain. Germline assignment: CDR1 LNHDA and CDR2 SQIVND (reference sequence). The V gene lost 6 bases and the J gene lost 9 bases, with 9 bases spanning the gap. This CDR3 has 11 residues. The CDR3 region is CASRFGTEQFF. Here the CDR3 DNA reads TGTGCCAGTAGGTTCGGAACTGAGCAGTTCTTC.

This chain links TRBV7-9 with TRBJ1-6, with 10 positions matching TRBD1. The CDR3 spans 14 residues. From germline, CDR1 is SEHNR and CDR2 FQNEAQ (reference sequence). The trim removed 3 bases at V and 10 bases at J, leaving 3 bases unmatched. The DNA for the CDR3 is TGTGCCAGCAGCTTGGGGACAGGGGTCTCACCCCTCCACTTT. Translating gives CASSLGTGVSPLHF. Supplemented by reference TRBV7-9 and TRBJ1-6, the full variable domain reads DTGVSQNPRHKITKRGQNVTFRCDPISEHNRLYWYRQTLGQGPEFLTYFQNEAQLEKSRLLSDRFSAERPKGSFSTLEIQRTEQGDSAMYLCASSLGTGVSPLHFGNGTRLTVT.

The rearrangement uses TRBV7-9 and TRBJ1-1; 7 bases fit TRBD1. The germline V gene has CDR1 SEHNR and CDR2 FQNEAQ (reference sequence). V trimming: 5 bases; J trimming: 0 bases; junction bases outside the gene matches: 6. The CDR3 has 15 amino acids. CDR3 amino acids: CASSETGPLNTEAFF. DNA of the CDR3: TGTGCCAGCAGCGAGACAGGGCCCTTGAACACTGAAGCTTTCTTT.

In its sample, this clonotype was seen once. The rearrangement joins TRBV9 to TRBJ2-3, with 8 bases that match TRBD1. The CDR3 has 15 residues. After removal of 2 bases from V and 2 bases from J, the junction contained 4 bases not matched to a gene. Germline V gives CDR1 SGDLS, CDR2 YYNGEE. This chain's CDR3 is CASSVRTGLTDTQYF. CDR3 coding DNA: TGTGCCAGCAGCGTTAGGACAGGGCTCACAGATACGCAGTATTTT.

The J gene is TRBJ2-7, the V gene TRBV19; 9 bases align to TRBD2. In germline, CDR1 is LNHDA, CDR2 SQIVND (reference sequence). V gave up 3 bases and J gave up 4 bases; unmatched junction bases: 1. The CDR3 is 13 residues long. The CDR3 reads CASSMGLAYEQYF. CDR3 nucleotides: TGTGCCAGTAGTATGGGACTAGCTTACGAGCAGTACTTC.

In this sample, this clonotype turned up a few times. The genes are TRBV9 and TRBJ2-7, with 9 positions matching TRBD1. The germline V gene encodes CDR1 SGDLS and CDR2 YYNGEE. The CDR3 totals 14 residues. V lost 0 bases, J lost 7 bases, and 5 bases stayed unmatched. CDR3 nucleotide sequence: TGTGCCAGCAGCGTAGGAGGACAGGGGCAAGAGCAGTACTTC. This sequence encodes CASSVGGQGQEQYF.

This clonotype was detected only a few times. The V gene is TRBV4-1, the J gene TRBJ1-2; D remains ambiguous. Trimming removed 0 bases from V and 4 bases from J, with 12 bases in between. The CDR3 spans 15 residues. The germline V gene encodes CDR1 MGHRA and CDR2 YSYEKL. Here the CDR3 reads CASSQDNSFFYGYTF. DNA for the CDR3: TGCGCCAGCAGCCAAGATAATAGTTTTTTCTATGGCTACACCTTC.

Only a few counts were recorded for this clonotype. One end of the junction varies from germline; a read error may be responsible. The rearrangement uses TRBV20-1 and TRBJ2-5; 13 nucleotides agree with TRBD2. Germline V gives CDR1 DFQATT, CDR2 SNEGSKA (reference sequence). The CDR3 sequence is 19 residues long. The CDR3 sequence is CSARDQTVWTSGGAATQYF. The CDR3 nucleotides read TGCAGTGCTAGAGACCAAACGGTCTGGACTAGCGGGGGCGCCGCGACCCAGTATTTC.